Given below is one TCR beta chain in context. One base away lies a much larger clone, so this may be a sequencing read error. These data come from a study of metastatic and nonmetastatic thyroid tumors. For the study at large: Both malignant and benign thyroid patients supplied peripheral blood and tumor or nodule tissue samples, across which the repertoires of these patients were then compared.

Authors' processing steps: What underpinned the distant-metastasis classifier for papillary thyroid cancer was the set of CDR3 differences across clinicopathological groups. TCRdb ran MiXCR on the PCR reads. The V and J calls were determined by TCRdb, not by the authors. This sample has some 45,000 clones; roughly 15% occur once, and the top ten carry 20% to 25%. Not a single patient had been given any form of treatment at any point before undergoing thyroid surgery. The sequence came from a female donor with papillary thyroid cancer or a benign thyroid nodule (not recorded which). Some clones in this sample may be carry-over from other donors' samples. Sequencing input: blood.

The CDR3 spells CSALSGAGASTQYF. For the CDR3, the DNA is TGCAGTGCTCTTTCCGGGGCAGGGGCGAGTACGCAGTATTTT. The rearrangement links TRBV20-1 to TRBJ2-3, with D perhaps TRBD1 (6 bases). The V end was cut by 5 bases, the J end by 8 bases, with 20 bases between. Germline values: CDR1 DFQATT, CDR2 SNEGSKA (reference sequence). There are 14 residues in the CDR3.